The 6 T cell receptor beta chains below were found in one sample sequenced in a study of blood T cells in healthy people across ages. Primed by a sample-barcoded 5' primer and a J-beta primer mix, a second PCR proceeded for roughly 7 to 12 cycles. TCRdb re-called the 5' RACE reads with MiXCR, one entry per CDR3 protein. The sample includes hundreds of thousands of distinct CDR3 sequences, less than 35% seen only once; the top ten take around a sixth. The sequenced sample was blood. All receptors derive from a woman aged 80 or older in good health.

V is TRBV28 and J is TRBJ2-1, with D tentatively TRBD1 or TRBD2 (5 bases each). This CDR3 has 12 residues. CDR1 is MDHEN and CDR2 is SYDVKM in the germline V gene. V lost 11 bases and J lost 9, with 17 bases in between. The CDR3 DNA follows: TGTGCCGCCCGGGGCGGTGTGGGTGAGCAGTTCTTC. Translating gives CAARGGVGEQFF.

This clonotype was seen a few times. At one end, the junction sequence differs from germline, possibly due to a read error. The chain is built from TRBV3-1 and TRBJ2-3; D not resolved. The V gene's germline CDR1 is LGHDT and CDR2 YNNKEL (reference sequence). CDR3 length: 17 residues. The CDR3 reads CVSSERRSGPSTDTQYF. Written as DNA, the CDR3 is TGTGTCAGCAGCGAACGTCGGAGTGGGCCTAGCACAGATACGCAGTATTTT.

This clonotype appeared a few times. The rearrangement uses TRBV9 and TRBJ1-6; TRBD1 is a possible D gene (6 bases). V shed 0 bases and J shed 7 bases, with 11 bases lying between them. The CDR3 runs 15 residues. Germline V CDR1 and CDR2: SGDLS, YYNGEE. CDR3 sequence reads: CASSVDRAGNSPLHF. The CDR3 DNA reads TGTGCCAGCAGCGTAGACAGGGCAGGGAATTCACCCCTCCACTTT.

The count of this clonotype is one. The CDR3 protein is CASSLKLAGDYEQYF. The CDR3 nucleotides read TGTGCCAGCAGCTTGAAACTAGCGGGAGACTACGAGCAGTACTTC. This chain uses TRBV5-5 with TRBJ2-7; 11 bases are a match to TRBD2. CDR1 is SGHKS and CDR2 is YYEKEE in the germline V gene (reference sequence). The CDR3 loop spans 15 amino acids. With V trimmed by 1 base and J by 3 bases, 3 bases remained unmatched.

In this sample, this clonotype turned up a few times. The CDR3 DNA follows: TGTGCCAGCAGCCAAGTTGGCAGGGGGGGCAATGAGCAGTTCTTC. It translates to CASSQVGRGGNEQFF. This sequence joins TRBV3-1 and TRBJ2-1; D may correspond to TRBD1 or TRBD2 (7 bases each). V shed 1 base and J shed 6 bases, with 13 bases lying between them. Germline CDR1 and CDR2: LGHDT and YNNKEL (reference sequence). This CDR3 contains 15 residues.

The chain carries TRBV30 and TRBJ1-5; possibly TRBD1 for D (6 bases). This CDR3 region has 14 residues. V lost 2 bases, J lost 7 bases, and 15 bases lay in between. Germline V CDR1 and CDR2: GTSNPN, SVGIG (reference sequence). CDR3 sequence (DNA): TGTGCCTGGAGTCGGACAGCCGTTTCCCAGCCCCAGCATTTT. This gives the protein CAWSRTAVSQPQHF. Using reference TRBV30 and TRBJ1-5 for the parts outside the CDR3, the full variable domain is SQTIHQWPATLVQPVGSPLSLECTVEGTSNPNLYWYRQAAGRGLQLLFYSVGIGQISSEVPQNLSASRPQDRQFILSSKKLLLSDSGFYLCAWSRTAVSQPQHFGDGTRLSIL.